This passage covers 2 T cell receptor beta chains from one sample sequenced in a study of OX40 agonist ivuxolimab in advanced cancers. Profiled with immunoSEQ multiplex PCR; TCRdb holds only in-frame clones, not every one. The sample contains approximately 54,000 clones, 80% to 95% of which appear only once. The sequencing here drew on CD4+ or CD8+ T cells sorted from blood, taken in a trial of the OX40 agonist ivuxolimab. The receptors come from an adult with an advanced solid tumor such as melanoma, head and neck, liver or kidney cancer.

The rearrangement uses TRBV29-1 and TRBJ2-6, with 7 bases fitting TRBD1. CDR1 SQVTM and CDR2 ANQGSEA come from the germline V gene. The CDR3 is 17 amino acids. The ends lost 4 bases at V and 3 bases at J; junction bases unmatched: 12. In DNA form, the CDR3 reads TGCAGCGTTGGAGGGACAGCCCCAGGGGATGGGGCCAACGTCCTGACTTTC. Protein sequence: CSVGGTAPGDGANVLTF.

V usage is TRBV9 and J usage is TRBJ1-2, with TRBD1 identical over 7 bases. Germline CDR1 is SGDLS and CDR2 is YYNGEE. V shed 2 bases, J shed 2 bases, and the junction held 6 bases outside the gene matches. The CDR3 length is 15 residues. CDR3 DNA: TGTGCCAGCAGCGTTCGACCGGGACAGAACTATGGCTACACCTTC. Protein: CASSVRPGQNYGYTF.